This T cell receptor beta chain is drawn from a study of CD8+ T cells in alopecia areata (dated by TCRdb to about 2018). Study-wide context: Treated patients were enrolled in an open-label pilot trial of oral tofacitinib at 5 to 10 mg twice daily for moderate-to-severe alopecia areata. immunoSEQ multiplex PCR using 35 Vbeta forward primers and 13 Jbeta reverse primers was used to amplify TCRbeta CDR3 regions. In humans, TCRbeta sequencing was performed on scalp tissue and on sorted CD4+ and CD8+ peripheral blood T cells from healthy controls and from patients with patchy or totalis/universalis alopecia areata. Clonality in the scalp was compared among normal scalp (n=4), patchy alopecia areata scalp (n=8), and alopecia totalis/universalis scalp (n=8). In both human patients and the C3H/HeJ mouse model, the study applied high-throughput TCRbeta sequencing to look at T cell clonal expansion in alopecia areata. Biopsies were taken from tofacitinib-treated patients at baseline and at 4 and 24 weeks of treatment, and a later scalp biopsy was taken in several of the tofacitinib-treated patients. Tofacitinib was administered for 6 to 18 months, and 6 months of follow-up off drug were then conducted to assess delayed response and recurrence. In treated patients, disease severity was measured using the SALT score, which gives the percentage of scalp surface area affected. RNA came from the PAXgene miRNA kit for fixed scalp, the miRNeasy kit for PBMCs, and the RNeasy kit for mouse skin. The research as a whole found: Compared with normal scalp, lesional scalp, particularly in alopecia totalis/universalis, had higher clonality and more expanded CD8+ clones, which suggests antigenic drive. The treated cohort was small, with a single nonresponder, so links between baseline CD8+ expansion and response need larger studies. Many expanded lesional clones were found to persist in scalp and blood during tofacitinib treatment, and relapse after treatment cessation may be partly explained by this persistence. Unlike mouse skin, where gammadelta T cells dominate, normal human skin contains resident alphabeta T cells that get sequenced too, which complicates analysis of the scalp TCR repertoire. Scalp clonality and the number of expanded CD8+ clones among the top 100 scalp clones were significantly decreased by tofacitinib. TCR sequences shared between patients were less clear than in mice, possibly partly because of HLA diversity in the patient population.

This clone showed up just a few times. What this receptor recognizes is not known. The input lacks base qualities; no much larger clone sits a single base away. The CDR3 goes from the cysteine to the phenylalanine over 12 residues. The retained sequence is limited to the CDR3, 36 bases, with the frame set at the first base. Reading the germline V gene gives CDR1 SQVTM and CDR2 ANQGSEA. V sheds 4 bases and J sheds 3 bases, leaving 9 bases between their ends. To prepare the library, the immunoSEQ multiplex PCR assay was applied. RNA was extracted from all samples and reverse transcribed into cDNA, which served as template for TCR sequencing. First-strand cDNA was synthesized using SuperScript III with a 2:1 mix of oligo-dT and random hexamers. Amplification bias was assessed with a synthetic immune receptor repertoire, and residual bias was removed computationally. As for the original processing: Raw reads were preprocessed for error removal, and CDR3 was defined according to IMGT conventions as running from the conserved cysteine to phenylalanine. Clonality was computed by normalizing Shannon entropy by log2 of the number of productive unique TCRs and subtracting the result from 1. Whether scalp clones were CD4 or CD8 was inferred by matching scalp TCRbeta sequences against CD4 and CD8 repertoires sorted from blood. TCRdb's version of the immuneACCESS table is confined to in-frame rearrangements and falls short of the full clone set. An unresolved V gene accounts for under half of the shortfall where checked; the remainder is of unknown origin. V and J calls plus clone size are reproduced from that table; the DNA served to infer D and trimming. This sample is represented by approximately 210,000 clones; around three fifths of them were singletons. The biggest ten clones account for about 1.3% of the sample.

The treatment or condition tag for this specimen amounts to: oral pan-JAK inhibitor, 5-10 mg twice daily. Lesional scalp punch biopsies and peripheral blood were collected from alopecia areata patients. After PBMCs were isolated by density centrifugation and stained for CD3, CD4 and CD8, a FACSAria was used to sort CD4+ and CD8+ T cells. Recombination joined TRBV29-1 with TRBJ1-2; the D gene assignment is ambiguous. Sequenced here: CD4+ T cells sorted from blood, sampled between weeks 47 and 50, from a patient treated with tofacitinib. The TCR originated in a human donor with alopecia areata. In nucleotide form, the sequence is TGCAGCGTTGGGATGGGTGACTATGGCTACACCTTC. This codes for CSVGMGDYGYTF.